The T cell receptor (beta chain) described here comes from a study of blood T cells in healthy people across ages. Study outcomes and limitations: Diversity figures based on one million T cells were deemed too low. Diversity was higher, and naive CD4+ cells more numerous, in long-lived donors than in aged donors.

The CDR3 runs 18 residues. In germline, CDR1 is DFQATT, CDR2 SNEGSKA (reference sequence). V lost 1 base to trimming and J lost 1 base; unmatched junction nucleotides: 14. This clonotype was seen many times. The antigen is undetermined. Investigators took 9.5 to 10 milliliters of peripheral blood from every donor. A second 7 to 11 cycle PCR used barcoded and J-beta primers. TCRdb analysed the 5' RACE reads with MiXCR anew, one entry per CDR3 protein. The sample holds 630,000 or so distinct CDR3 sequences, 32% seen once. The material sequenced was blood. The chain is built from TRBV20-1 and TRBJ2-5, with 8 bases that match TRBD2. The receptor's source is a woman older than 75 in good health. The CDR3 DNA reads TGCAGTGCTAGAGCCCTTAATTGGGTAGCGGGGTTCCAAGAGACCCAGTACTTC. Protein sequence: CSARALNWVAGFQETQYF.